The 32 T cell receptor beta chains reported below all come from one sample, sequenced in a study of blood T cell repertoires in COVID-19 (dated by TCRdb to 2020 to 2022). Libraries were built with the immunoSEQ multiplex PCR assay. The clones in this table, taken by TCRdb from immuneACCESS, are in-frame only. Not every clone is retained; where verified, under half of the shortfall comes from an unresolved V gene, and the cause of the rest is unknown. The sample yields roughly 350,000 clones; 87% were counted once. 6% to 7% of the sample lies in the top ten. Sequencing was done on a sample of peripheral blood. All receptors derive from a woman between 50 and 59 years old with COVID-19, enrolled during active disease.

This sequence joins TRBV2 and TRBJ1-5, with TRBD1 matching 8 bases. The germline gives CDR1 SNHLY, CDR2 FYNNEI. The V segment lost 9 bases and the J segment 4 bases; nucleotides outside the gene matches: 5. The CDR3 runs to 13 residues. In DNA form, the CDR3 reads TGTGCCAGTGGACAGGGCATGAATCAGCCCCAGCATTTT. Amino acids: CASGQGMNQPQHF.

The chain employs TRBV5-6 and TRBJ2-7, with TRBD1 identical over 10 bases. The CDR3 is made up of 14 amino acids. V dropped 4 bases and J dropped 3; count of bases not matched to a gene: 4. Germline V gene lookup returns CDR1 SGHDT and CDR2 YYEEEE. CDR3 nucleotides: TGTGCCAGCAGCCGGACAGGGGGGAACTACGAGCAGTACTTC. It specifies CASSRTGGNYEQYF. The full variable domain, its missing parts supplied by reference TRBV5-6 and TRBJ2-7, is DAGVTQSPTHLIKTRGQQVTLRCSPKSGHDTVSWYQQALGQGPQFIFQYYEEEERQRGNFPDRFSGHQFPNYSSELNVNALLLGDSALYLCASSRTGGNYEQYFGPGTRLTVT.

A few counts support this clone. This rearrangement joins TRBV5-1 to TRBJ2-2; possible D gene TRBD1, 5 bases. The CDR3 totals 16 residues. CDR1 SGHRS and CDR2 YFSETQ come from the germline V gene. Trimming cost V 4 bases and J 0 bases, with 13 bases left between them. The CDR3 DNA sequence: TGCGCCAGCAGCCCACCTGGGGCGGCGAACACCGGGGAGCTGTTTTTT. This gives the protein CASSPPGAANTGELFF. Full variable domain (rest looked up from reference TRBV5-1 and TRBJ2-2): KAGVTQTPRYLIKTRGQQVTLSCSPISGHRSVSWYQQTPGQGLQFLFEYFSETQRNKGNFPGRFSGRQFSNSRSEMNVSTLELGDSALYLCASSPPGAANTGELFFGEGSRLTVL.

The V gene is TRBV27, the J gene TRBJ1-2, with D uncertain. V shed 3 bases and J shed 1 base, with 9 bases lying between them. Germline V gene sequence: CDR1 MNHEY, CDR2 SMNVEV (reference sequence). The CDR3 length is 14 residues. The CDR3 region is CASSFSQLNYGYTF. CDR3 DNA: TGTGCCAGCAGTTTCTCCCAACTTAACTATGGCTACACCTTC.

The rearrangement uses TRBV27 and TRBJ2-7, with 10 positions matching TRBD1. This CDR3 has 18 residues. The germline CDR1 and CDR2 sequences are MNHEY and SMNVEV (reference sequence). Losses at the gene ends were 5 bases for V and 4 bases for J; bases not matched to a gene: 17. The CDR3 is CASSPGGPGQGIRYEQYF. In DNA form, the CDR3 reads TGTGCCAGCAGTCCCGGGGGGCCGGGACAGGGGATAAGGTACGAGCAGTACTTC.

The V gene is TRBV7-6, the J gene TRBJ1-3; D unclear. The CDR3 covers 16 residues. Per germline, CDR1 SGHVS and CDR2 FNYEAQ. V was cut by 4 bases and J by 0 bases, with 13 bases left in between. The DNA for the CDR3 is TGTGCCAGCAGCTCCTCGGGTCGTCGCTCTGGAAACACCATATATTTT. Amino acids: CASSSSGRRSGNTIYF.

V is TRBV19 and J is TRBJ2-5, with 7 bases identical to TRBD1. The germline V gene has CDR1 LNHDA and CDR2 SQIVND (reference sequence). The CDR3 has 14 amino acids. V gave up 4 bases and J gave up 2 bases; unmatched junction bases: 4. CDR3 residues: CASSSWDSQETQYF. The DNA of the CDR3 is TGTGCCAGTAGTAGTTGGGACAGTCAAGAGACCCAGTACTTC.

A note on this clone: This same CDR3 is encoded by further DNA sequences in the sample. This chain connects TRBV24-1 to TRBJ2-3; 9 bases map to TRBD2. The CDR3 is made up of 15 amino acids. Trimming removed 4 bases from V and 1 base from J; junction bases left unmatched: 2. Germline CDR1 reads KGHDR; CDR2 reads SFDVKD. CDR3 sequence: CATSDGGRGTDTQYF. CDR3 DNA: TGTGCCACCAGTGACGGCGGGAGGGGCACAGATACGCAGTATTTT.

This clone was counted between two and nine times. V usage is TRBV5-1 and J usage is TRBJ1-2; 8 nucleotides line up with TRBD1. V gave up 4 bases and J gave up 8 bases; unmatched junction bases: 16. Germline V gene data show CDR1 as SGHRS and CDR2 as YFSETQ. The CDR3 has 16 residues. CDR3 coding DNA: TGCGCCAGCAGCCGGGGGCAGGGGGCTTTTCGAGGAGGCTACACCTTC. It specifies CASSRGQGAFRGGYTF.

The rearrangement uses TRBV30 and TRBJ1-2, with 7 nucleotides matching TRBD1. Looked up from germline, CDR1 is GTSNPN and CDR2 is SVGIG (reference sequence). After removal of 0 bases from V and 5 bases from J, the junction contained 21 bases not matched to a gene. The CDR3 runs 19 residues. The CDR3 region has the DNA TGTGCCTGGAGTGTACGAATGGGGGACAGAACCCGCGATGGGTATGGCTACACCTTC. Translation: CAWSVRMGDRTRDGYGYTF. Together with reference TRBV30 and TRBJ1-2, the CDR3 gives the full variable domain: SQTIHQWPATLVQPVGSPLSLECTVEGTSNPNLYWYRQAAGRGLQLLFYSVGIGQISSEVPQNLSASRPQDRQFILSSKKLLLSDSGFYLCAWSVRMGDRTRDGYGYTFGSGTRLTVV.

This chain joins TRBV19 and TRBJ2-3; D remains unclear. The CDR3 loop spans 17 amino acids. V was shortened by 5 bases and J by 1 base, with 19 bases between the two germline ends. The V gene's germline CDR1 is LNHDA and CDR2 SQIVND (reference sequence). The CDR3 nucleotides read TGTGCCAGTAGTCCTCAAGTTCTAACCAAAGGCACAGATACGCAGTATTTT. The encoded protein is CASSPQVLTKGTDTQYF.

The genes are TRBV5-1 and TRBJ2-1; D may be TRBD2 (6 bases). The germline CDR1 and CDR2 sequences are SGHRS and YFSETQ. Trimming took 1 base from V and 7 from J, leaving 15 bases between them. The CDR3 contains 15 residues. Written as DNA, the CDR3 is TGCGCCAGCAGCTTGATCCAGGGAGGAATGAATGAGCAGTTCTTC. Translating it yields CASSLIQGGMNEQFF.

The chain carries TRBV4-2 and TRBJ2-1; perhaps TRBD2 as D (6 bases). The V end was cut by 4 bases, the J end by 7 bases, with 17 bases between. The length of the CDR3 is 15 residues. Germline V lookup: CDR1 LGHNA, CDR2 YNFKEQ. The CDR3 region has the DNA TGTGCCAGCAGCCCCGGGACTGAGGAGTGGAATGAGCAGTTCTTC. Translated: CASSPGTEEWNEQFF.

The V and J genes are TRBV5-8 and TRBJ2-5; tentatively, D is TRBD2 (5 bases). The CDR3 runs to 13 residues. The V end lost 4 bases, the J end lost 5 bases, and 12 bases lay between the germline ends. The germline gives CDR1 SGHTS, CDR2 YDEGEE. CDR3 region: CASSKIGKETQYF. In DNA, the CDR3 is TGTGCCAGCAGCAAGATCGGGAAGGAGACCCAGTACTTC.

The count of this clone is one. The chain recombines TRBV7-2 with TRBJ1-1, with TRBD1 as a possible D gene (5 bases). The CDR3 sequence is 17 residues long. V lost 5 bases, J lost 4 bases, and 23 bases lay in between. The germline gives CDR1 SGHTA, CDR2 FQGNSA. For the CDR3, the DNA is TGTGCCAGCAGCCAAGTCCCGGGACTGGGGATGGGCACTGAAGCTTTCTTT. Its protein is CASSQVPGLGMGTEAFF.

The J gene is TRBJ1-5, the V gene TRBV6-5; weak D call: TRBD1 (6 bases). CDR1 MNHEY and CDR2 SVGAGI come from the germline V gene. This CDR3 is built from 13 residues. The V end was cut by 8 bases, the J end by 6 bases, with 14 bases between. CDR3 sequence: CASSVGGSQPQHF. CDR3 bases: TGTGCCAGCTCCGTAGGGGGTAGTCAGCCCCAGCATTTT.

CDR3 region: CASSMMAGDPYEQYF. The CDR3 coding sequence is TGTGCCAGTAGTATGATGGCGGGAGATCCCTACGAGCAGTACTTC. The chain links TRBV19 to TRBJ2-7, with TRBD2 matching 7 bases. CDR3 size: 15 residues. Unmatched junction bases numbered 7, after V lost 3 bases and J lost 2 bases. The germline CDR1 and CDR2 sequences are LNHDA and SQIVND (reference sequence).

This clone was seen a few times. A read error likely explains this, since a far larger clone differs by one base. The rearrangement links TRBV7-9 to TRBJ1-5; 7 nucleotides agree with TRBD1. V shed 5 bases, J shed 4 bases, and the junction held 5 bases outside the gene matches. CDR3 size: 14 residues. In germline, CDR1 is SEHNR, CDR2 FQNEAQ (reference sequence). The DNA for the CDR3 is TGTGCCAGCAGCACCGGGACAGATAATCAGCCCCAGCATTTT. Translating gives CASSTGTDNQPQHF.

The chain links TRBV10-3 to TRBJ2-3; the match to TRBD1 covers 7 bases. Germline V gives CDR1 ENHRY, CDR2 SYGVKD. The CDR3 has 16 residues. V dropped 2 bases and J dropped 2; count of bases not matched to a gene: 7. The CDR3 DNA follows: TGTGCCATCAGTGAGCCAACAGGGGCCTTCACAGATACGCAGTATTTT. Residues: CAISEPTGAFTDTQYF.

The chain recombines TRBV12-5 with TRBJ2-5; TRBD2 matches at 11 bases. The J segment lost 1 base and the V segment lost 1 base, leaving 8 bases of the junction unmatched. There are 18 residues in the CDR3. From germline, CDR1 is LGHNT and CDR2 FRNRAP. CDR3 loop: CASGLANGGTSGQETQYF. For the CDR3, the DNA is TGTGCTAGTGGTTTGGCGAACGGGGGGACTAGCGGCCAAGAGACCCAGTACTTC.

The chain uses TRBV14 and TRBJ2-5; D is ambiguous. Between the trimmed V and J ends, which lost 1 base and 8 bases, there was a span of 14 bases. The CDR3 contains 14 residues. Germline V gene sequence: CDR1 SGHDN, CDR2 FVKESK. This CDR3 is CASSQVRVSGTQYF. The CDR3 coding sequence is TGTGCCAGCAGCCAAGTTCGGGTGTCTGGAACCCAGTACTTC.

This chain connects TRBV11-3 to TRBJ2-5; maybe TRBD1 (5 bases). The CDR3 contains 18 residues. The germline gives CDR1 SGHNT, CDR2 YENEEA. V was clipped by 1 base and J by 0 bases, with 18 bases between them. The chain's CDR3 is CASSLVGPSNPYQETQYF. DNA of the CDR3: TGTGCCAGCAGCTTAGTGGGGCCCTCCAACCCCTACCAAGAGACCCAGTACTTC.

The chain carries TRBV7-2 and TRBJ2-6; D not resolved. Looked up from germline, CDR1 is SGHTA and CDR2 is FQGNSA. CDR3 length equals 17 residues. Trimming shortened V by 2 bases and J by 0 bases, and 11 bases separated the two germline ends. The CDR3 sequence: CASSLNSISSGANVLTF. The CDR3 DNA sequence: TGTGCCAGCAGCTTAAACAGTATTAGCTCTGGGGCCAACGTCCTGACTTTC.

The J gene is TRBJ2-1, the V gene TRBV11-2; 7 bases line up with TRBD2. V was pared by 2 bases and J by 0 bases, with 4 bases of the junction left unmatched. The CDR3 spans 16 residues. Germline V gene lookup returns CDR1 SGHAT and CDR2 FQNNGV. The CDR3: CASSLWRTSSYNEQFF. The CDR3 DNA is TGTGCCAGCAGCTTATGGCGGACTAGCTCCTACAATGAGCAGTTCTTC.

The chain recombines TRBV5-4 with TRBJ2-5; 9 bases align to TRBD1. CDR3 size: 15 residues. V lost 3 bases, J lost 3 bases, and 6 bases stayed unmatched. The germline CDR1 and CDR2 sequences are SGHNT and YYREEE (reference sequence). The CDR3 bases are TGTGCCAGCAGCTCCCGACAGGGGGTGGAAGAGACCCAGTACTTC. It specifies CASSSRQGVEETQYF.

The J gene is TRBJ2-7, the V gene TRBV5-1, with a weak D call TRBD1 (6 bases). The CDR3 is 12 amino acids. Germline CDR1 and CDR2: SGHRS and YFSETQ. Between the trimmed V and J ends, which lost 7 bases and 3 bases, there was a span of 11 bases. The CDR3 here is CASRLDSYEQYF. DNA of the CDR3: TGCGCCAGCCGATTGGACAGCTACGAGCAGTACTTC.

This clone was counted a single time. CDR3 sequence (DNA): TGTGCCAGCAGCCCTGGGGCGCGGGAGCTGTTTTTT. Translating it yields CASSPGARELFF. The gene calls are TRBV7-3 and TRBJ2-2; TRBD1 might be the D (5 bases). CDR3 size: 12 residues. Germline values: CDR1 SGHTA, CDR2 FQGTGA. V lost 5 bases, J lost 9 bases, and 10 bases lay in between.

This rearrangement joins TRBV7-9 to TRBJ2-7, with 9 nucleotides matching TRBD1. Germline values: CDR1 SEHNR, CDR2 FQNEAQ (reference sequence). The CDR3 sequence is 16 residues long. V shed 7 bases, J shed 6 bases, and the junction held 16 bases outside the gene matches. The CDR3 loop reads CASKSTGGLYLAEQYF. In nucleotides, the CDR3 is TGTGCCAGCAAATCAACAGGGGGCCTATACTTGGCCGAGCAGTACTTC.

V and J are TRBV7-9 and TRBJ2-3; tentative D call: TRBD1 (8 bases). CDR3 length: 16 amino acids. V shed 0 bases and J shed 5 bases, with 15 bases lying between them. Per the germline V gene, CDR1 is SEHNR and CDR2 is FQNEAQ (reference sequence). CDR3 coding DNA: TGTGCCAGCAGCTTAGCGCGGGGGACAGGCCTAGATACGCAGTATTTT. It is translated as CASSLARGTGLDTQYF.

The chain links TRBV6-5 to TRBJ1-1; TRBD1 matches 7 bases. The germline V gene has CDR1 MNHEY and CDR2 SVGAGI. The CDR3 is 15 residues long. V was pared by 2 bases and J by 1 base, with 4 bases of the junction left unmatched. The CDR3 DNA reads TGTGCCAGCAGTTACGAAAAGGGGGCGAACACTGAAGCTTTCTTT. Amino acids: CASSYEKGANTEAFF.

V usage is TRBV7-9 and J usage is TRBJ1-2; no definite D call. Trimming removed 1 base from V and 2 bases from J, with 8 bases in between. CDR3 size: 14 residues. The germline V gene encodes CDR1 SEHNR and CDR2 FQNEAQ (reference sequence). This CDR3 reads CASSLVSVNYGYTF. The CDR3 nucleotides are TGTGCCAGCAGCTTAGTTTCCGTGAACTATGGCTACACCTTC.

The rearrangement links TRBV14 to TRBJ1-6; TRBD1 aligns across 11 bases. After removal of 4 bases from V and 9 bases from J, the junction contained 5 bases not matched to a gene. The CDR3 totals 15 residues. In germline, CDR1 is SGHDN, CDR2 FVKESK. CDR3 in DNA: TGTGCCAGCAGCCTCGGACAGGGGGCGGGTTCACCCCTCCACTTT. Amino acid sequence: CASSLGQGAGSPLHF.